A single sample is the source of the 8 T cell receptor beta chains below, sequenced in a study of T cell repertoires in cytomegalovirus infection. MiXCR, run by TCRdb on the reads, gives a single entry per CDR3 protein. In the table there are a few hundred thousand distinct CDR3 sequences, 15% to 20% of which are singletons. Material for sequencing was CD8+ T cells from PBMCs. These receptors were taken from a human donor in good health (CMV status not recorded). Some clones in this sample may be carry-over from other donors' samples.

This clonotype appeared a few times. The chain carries TRBV9 and TRBJ1-4; 9 positions match TRBD1. The V segment lost 4 bases and the J segment 8 bases; nucleotides outside the gene matches: 6. The CDR3 contains 14 residues. CDR1 is SGDLS, CDR2 YYNGEE, per germline. CDR3 amino acids: CASSLTGTGEKLFF. The CDR3 DNA reads as TGTGCCAGCAGCCTCACCGGGACAGGGGAAAAACTGTTTTTT.

This clonotype was seen ten or more times. The V call is TRBV4-1, the J call TRBJ2-2; TRBD2 aligns across 10 bases. Trimming took 1 base from V and 5 from J; bases not matched to a gene: 4. Germline V gene sequence: CDR1 MGHRA, CDR2 YSYEKL. The CDR3 consists of 16 residues. The CDR3 loop is CASSQVASGGTGELFF. CDR3 coding DNA: TGCGCCAGCAGCCAAGTAGCTAGCGGGGGTACCGGGGAGCTGTTTTTT.

In its sample, this clonotype was seen a few times. V is TRBV20-1 and J is TRBJ1-2; D is undetermined. V lost 4 bases and J 2 bases, leaving 11 bases between the germline ends. This CDR3 comprises 13 residues. Looked up from germline, CDR1 is DFQATT and CDR2 is SNEGSKA (reference sequence). This CDR3 reads CSANSNYNYGYTF. The CDR3 coding sequence is TGCAGTGCTAACAGTAATTACAACTATGGCTACACCTTC.

This clonotype appeared a few times. The chain links TRBV12-3 or TRBV12-4 to TRBJ2-1; 8 nucleotides agree with TRBD1. V shed 5 bases and J 11 bases; nucleotides not matched to a gene: 14. This CDR3 has 15 amino acids. CDR3 in amino acids: CASSPILDRAQQQFF. Written as DNA, the CDR3 is TGTGCCAGCAGTCCCATATTGGACAGGGCGCAACAGCAGTTCTTC.

This clonotype has just a few counts. This sequence joins TRBV7-9 and TRBJ2-7, with D unresolved. This CDR3 is built from 17 residues. Germline V gene data show CDR1 as SEHNR and CDR2 as FQNEAQ (reference sequence). The germline V and J ends were trimmed by 5 bases and 3 bases, with 23 bases remaining between them. The CDR3, as DNA: TGTGCCAGCAGCAAGAAAGGGTTGGGGAAGCTGGACTACGAGCAGTACTTC. Translation: CASSKKGLGKLDYEQYF.

This chain links TRBV12-3 or TRBV12-4 with TRBJ2-7; 8 nucleotides match TRBD1. V was pared by 4 bases and J by 5 bases, with 7 bases of the junction left unmatched. CDR3 length: 14 amino acids. CDR3 in amino acids: CASSWDPQGDEQYF. The CDR3 nucleotides read TGTGCCAGCAGTTGGGACCCACAGGGGGACGAGCAGTACTTC.

The chain recombines TRBV4-1 with TRBJ2-7; D call uncertain. V was clipped by 1 base and J by 3 bases, with 16 bases between them. CDR1 and CDR2 from the germline V gene are MGHRA and YSYEKL. This CDR3 spans 16 amino acids. CDR3 nucleotides: TGCGCCAGCAGCCAAGCGTCCCCGAGTAAAGTCTACGAGCAGTACTTC. It yields the protein CASSQASPSKVYEQYF.

This clonotype was recorded a few times. The chain employs TRBV20-1 and TRBJ2-3, with D possibly TRBD2 on 5 matching bases. The CDR3 runs 13 residues. Germline V gene lookup returns CDR1 DFQATT and CDR2 SNEGSKA (reference sequence). With 6 bases removed from V and 2 bases from J, the gap between germline ends came to 12 bases. CDR3 in amino acids: CSADRGYTDTQYF. The CDR3 DNA reads TGCAGTGCCGACCGGGGTTACACAGATACGCAGTATTTT.